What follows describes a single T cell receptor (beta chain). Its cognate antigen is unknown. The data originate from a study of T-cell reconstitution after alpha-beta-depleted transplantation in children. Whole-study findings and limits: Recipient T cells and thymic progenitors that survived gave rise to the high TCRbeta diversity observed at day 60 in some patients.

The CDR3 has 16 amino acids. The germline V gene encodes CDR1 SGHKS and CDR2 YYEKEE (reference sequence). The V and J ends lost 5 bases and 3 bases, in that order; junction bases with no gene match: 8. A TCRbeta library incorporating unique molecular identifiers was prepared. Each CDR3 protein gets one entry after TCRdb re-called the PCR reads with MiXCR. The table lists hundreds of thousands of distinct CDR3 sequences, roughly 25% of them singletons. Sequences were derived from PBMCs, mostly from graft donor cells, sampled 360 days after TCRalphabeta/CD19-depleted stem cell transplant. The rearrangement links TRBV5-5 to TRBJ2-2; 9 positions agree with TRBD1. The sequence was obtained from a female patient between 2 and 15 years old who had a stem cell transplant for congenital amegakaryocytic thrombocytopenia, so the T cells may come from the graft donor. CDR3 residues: CASSVGQGVYTGELFF. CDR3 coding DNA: TGTGCCAGCAGTGTGGGACAGGGCGTTTACACCGGGGAGCTGTTTTTT.